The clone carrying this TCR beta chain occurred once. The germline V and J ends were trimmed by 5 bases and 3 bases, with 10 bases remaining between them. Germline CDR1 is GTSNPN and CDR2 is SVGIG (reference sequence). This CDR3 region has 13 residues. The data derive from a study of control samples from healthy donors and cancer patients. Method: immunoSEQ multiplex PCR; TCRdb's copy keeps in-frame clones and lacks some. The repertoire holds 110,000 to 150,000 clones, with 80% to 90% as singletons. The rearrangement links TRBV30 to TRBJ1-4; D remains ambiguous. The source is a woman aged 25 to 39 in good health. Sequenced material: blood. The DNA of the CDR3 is TGTGCCTGGGAAGGGAGATCTAATGAAAAACTGTTTTTT. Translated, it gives CAWEGRSNEKLFF.